These 27 T cell receptor beta chains came from one sample sequenced in a study of blood T cell repertoires in COVID-19. TCRdb keeps only in-frame clones here, not all; method: immunoSEQ multiplex PCR. The sample gives 210,000 or so clones, 88% of which show up once; roughly 2.6% is in the top ten. The specimen sequenced was peripheral blood. The origin of the receptors is an older woman with acute or convalescent COVID-19.

CDR3 region: CASSFGLAGTSSYEQYF. CDR3 DNA: TGCGCCAGCAGCTTCGGACTAGCGGGAACTAGCTCCTACGAGCAGTACTTC. This chain links TRBV5-1 with TRBJ2-7; 12 positions agree with TRBD2. The CDR3 contains 17 residues. Germline lookup yields CDR1 SGHRS and CDR2 YFSETQ. J was trimmed by 0 bases and V by 2 bases; bases with no gene match: 6. Looking up the rest from reference TRBV5-1 and TRBJ2-7 gives the full variable domain: KAGVTQTPRYLIKTRGQQVTLSCSPISGHRSVSWYQQTPGQGLQFLFEYFSETQRNKGNFPGRFSGRQFSNSRSEMNVSTLELGDSALYLCASSFGLAGTSSYEQYFGPGTRLTVT.

The genes are TRBV3-1 (or the pseudogene TRBV3-2) and TRBJ1-3, with D maybe TRBD1 (5 bases). V was cut by 1 base and J by 3 bases, with 7 bases left in between. The CDR3 spans 14 residues. The V gene's germline CDR1 is LGHDT and CDR2 YNNKEL (reference sequence). For the CDR3, the DNA is TGTGCCAGCAGCCAAGGGACACTTGGAAACACCATATATTTT. Protein product: CASSQGTLGNTIYF.

V is TRBV28 and J is TRBJ1-5; possible D gene TRBD1, 5 bases. The V and J ends lost 6 bases and 5 bases respectively, with 20 bases between them. Looked up from germline, CDR1 is MDHEN and CDR2 is SYDVKM. The CDR3 length is 16 residues. This chain's CDR3 is CASSQRGGKKHQPQHF. The CDR3 DNA is TGTGCCAGCAGCCAGCGGGGGGGGAAGAAGCATCAGCCCCAGCATTTT.

The chain employs TRBV21-1 and TRBJ1-1; the D call TRBD1 from the table was never checked on the DNA. TRBV21-1 corresponds to a pseudogene. The CDR3 contains 13 residues. The CDR3 loop reads CASRTGPNTEAFF. The CDR3 DNA follows: TGTGCCAGCAGAACAGGGCCGAACACTGAAGCTTTCTTT.

V usage is TRBV12-5 and J usage is TRBJ2-3; D is perhaps TRBD2 (5 bases). Germline V gives CDR1 LGHNT, CDR2 FRNRAP. The CDR3 loop spans 16 amino acids. Trimming took 2 bases from V and 3 from J, leaving 15 bases between them. CDR3 nucleotides: TGTGCTAGTGGTTTGAATGTAGGGAGAGGGACAGATACGCAGTATTTT. Protein product: CASGLNVGRGTDTQYF.

This chain links TRBV30 with TRBJ1-2; D ambiguous. The CDR3 is made up of 13 amino acids. Germline-derived CDR1 and CDR2 are GTSNPN and SVGIG (reference sequence). Deletions cut 8 bases from V and 2 bases from J, with 15 bases between. CDR3 residues: CASSEARNYGYTF. In DNA form, the CDR3 reads TGTGCCAGTTCGGAGGCGAGGAACTATGGCTACACCTTC.

The CDR3 DNA sequence: TGCAGCGTTGCGGCAGGCTATAATAATTCACCCCTCCACTTT. This gives the protein CSVAAGYNNSPLHF. The chain is built from TRBV29-1 and TRBJ1-6, with D unresolved. The CDR3 sequence is 14 residues long. CDR1 SQVTM and CDR2 ANQGSEA come from the germline V gene. Trimming shortened V by 4 bases and J by 5 bases, and 12 bases separated the two germline ends.

The V call is TRBV6-6, the J call TRBJ1-5, with a possible D match to TRBD1 (5 bases). The V and J ends lost 5 bases and 0 bases respectively, with 8 bases between them. Germline V lookup: CDR1 MNHNY, CDR2 SVGAGI (reference sequence). The CDR3 extends over 14 amino acids. As DNA, the CDR3 is TGTGCCAGCAGTCAGACAGTTAGCAATCAGCCCCAGCATTTT. Protein product: CASSQTVSNQPQHF.

The chain carries TRBV7-9 and TRBJ1-4; D unresolved. The germline V and J ends were trimmed by 4 bases and 7 bases, with 16 bases remaining between them. Per the germline V gene, CDR1 is SEHNR and CDR2 is FQNEAQ (reference sequence). This CDR3 has 15 amino acids. The CDR3 spells CASSWAGEKGEKLFF. The DNA for the CDR3 is TGTGCCAGCAGCTGGGCGGGAGAGAAGGGTGAAAAACTGTTTTTT.

The V call is TRBV4-3, the J call TRBJ1-1, with TRBD1 identical over 9 bases. J was trimmed by 2 bases and V by 3 bases; bases with no gene match: 7. The CDR3 consists of 16 residues. Germline values: CDR1 LGHNA, CDR2 YSLEER. CDR3 residues: CASSHIQGARNTEAFF. CDR3 sequence (DNA): TGCGCCAGCAGCCACATACAGGGGGCACGAAACACTGAAGCTTTCTTT.

The CDR3 protein is CASSVGTSGRMQETQYF. CDR3 DNA sequence: TGTGCCAGCAGCGTAGGGACTAGCGGCAGAATGCAAGAGACCCAGTACTTC. V usage is TRBV7-9 and J usage is TRBJ2-5; TRBD2 matches 11 bases. CDR3 length: 17 amino acids. The trim removed 5 bases at V and 2 bases at J, leaving 10 bases unmatched. Per the germline V gene, CDR1 is SEHNR and CDR2 is FQNEAQ (reference sequence). Combining the CDR3 with reference TRBV7-9 and TRBJ2-5 gives the whole variable domain DTGVSQNPRHKITKRGQNVTFRCDPISEHNRLYWYRQTLGQGPEFLTYFQNEAQLEKSRLLSDRFSAERPKGSFSTLEIQRTEQGDSAMYLCASSVGTSGRMQETQYFGPGTRLLVL.

V usage is TRBV19 and J usage is TRBJ2-1; 7 bases map to TRBD2. Per germline, CDR1 LNHDA and CDR2 SQIVND (reference sequence). The CDR3 length is 15 residues. V shed 7 bases and J 11 bases; nucleotides not matched to a gene: 17. CDR3 DNA sequence: TGTGCCAGTATCCCGGGGGGTCCAATGAAAAGCAAGCAGTTCTTC. This gives the protein CASIPGGPMKSKQFF.

The CDR3 loop reads CASSLGQGIEAFF. The CDR3 DNA reads TGCGCCAGCAGCTTGGGACAGGGAATTGAAGCTTTCTTT. The V and J genes are TRBV5-1 and TRBJ1-1; 7 nucleotides agree with TRBD1. J was trimmed by 7 bases and V by 0 bases; bases with no gene match: 3. The CDR3 has 13 amino acids. The germline V gene encodes CDR1 SGHRS and CDR2 YFSETQ.

This clone occurred once. The CDR3 sequence: CASSPSGVNYGYTF. CDR3 DNA: TGTGCCAGTAGTCCATCAGGGGTAAACTATGGCTACACCTTC. The V and J genes are TRBV19 and TRBJ1-2; D is perhaps TRBD1 (6 bases). CDR3 length equals 14 residues. V lost 5 bases to trimming and J lost 2 bases, with 12 bases between them. Germline loops: CDR1 LNHDA, CDR2 SQIVND (reference sequence).

The V gene is TRBV7-8, the J gene TRBJ2-1, with 10 bases matching TRBD2. Germline V gene lookup returns CDR1 SGHVS and CDR2 FQNEAQ. With 4 bases clipped from V and 3 bases from J, the junction kept 3 bases outside the gene matches. The CDR3 runs 15 residues. In nucleotides, the CDR3 is TGTGCCAGCAGCTCCGGGACTAGCGACTACAATGAGCAGTTCTTC. This encodes CASSSGTSDYNEQFF.

The table lists this clone with a few counts. V and J are TRBV6-5 and TRBJ1-1; 8 nucleotides align to TRBD1. The CDR3 has 13 residues. V trimming: 5 bases; J trimming: 4 bases; junction bases outside the gene matches: 3. CDR1 and CDR2 (germline): MNHEY, SVGAGI. In DNA, the CDR3 is TGTGCCAGCAGTCCACAGGGGGGCACTGAAGCTTTCTTT. It encodes CASSPQGGTEAFF.

This clone has only a few counts. The chain links TRBV9 to TRBJ2-2; 8 bases map to TRBD2. The CDR3 is made up of 15 amino acids. Germline lookup yields CDR1 SGDLS and CDR2 YYNGEE. Germline trimming cut 5 bases from V and 5 bases from J; bases unmatched to any gene: 8. As DNA, the CDR3 is TGTGCCAGCAGGCCTACTAGCGGTTGGACCGGGGAGCTGTTTTTT. As protein: CASRPTSGWTGELFF.

The table lists this clone with a few counts. The chain combines TRBV7-8 with TRBJ2-6; D call uncertain. Between the trimmed V and J ends, which lost 0 bases and 0 bases, there was a span of 6 bases. This CDR3 comprises 16 residues. The germline gives CDR1 SGHVS, CDR2 FQNEAQ. The DNA for the CDR3 is TGTGCCAGCAGCTTAGCTGCGGTCTCTGGGGCCAACGTCCTGACTTTC. Encoded protein: CASSLAAVSGANVLTF.

The chain employs TRBV25-1 and TRBJ2-7; weak D call: TRBD1 (6 bases). CDR1 is MGHDK, CDR2 SYGVNS, per germline. CDR3 size: 13 residues. V gave up 6 bases and J gave up 12 bases, with 21 bases separating them. As DNA, the CDR3 is TGTGCCAGCAGCGGGACAACCCCTACGAGTCGGTACTTC. Protein sequence: CASSGTTPTSRYF.

V gene TRBV9 combines with J gene TRBJ2-1; 8 bases map to TRBD2. V lost 2 bases and J lost 0; bases outside the gene matches: 4. The CDR3 loop spans 16 amino acids. Per germline, CDR1 SGDLS and CDR2 YYNGEE. CDR3 residues: CASSVSGGFSYNEQFF. CDR3 coding DNA: TGTGCCAGCAGCGTTTCGGGAGGGTTCTCCTACAATGAGCAGTTCTTC.

This clone was picked up one time. The chain couples TRBV30 to TRBJ1-2, with D maybe TRBD1 (6 bases). CDR3 length: 12 amino acids. Germline CDR1 is GTSNPN and CDR2 is SVGIG (reference sequence). The V and J ends lost 2 bases and 3 bases respectively, with 7 bases between them. The CDR3 reads CAWSRQDYGYTF. The CDR3 DNA sequence: TGTGCCTGGAGTCGACAGGACTATGGCTACACCTTC.

The J gene is TRBJ2-6, the V gene TRBV13, with D maybe TRBD1 (5 bases). Trimming took off 0 bases at V and 3 bases at J, with 9 bases between the two ends. The CDR3 contains 16 residues. Looked up from germline, CDR1 is PRHDT and CDR2 is FYEKMQ (reference sequence). CDR3 protein: CASSLGGARGANVLTF. CDR3 sequence (DNA): TGTGCCAGCAGCTTAGGTGGGGCTCGTGGGGCCAACGTCCTGACTTTC. Full variable domain (missing parts from reference TRBV13 and TRBJ2-6): AAGVIQSPRHLIKEKRETATLKCYPIPRHDTVYWYQQGPGQDPQFLISFYEKMQSDKGSIPDRFSAQQFSDYHSELNMSSLELGDSALYFCASSLGGARGANVLTFGAGSRLTVL.

The V gene is TRBV29-1, the J gene TRBJ2-1; maybe TRBD1 (6 bases). This CDR3 spans 14 amino acids. The germline CDR1 and CDR2 sequences are SQVTM and ANQGSEA. The V end lost 4 bases, the J end lost 6 bases, and 16 bases lay between the germline ends. CDR3 in amino acids: CSVGVGGLSNEQFF. Here the CDR3 DNA reads TGCAGCGTTGGGGTTGGGGGCCTCAGCAATGAGCAGTTCTTC.

The rearrangement joins TRBV19 to TRBJ2-7; possible D gene TRBD1, 6 bases. There are 14 residues in the CDR3. Germline values: CDR1 LNHDA, CDR2 SQIVND (reference sequence). The V end was cut by 5 bases, the J end by 1 base, with 12 bases between. CDR3 nucleotide sequence: TGTGCCAGTAGTCCCGGGACATTGTCCTACGAGCAGTACTTC. This sequence encodes CASSPGTLSYEQYF.

Concerning this clone: An end of the junction differs from the germline gene, which may be a read error. The chain is built from TRBV7-2 and TRBJ1-6; D may be TRBD1 (5 bases). The germline gives CDR1 SGHTA, CDR2 FQGNSA. This CDR3 region has 14 residues. The DNA for the CDR3 is TGTGCCAGTAGCTTATACCCAGGGAATTCACCCCTCCACTTT. Translation gives CASSLYPGNSPLHF.

The CDR3 sequence: CASSYSGRVEGYTF. The CDR3 coding sequence is TGTGCCAGCAGTTACTCCGGCAGGGTAGAGGGCTACACCTTC. The V gene is TRBV6-5, the J gene TRBJ1-2; possibly TRBD1 for D (5 bases). V lost 0 bases and J lost 8, with 13 bases in between. The CDR3 loop spans 14 amino acids. Germline CDR1 MNHEY, CDR2 SVGAGI.

The chain joins TRBV11-2 to TRBJ1-1, with TRBD1 as a possible D gene (6 bases). V lost 1 base to trimming and J lost 4 bases, with 10 bases between them. The CDR3 length is 14 residues. CDR1 is SGHAT, CDR2 FQNNGV, per germline. DNA for the CDR3: TGTGCCAGCAGCTTAGGGGGCAGGGGCACTGAAGCTTTCTTT. This encodes CASSLGGRGTEAFF. Full variable domain (outside the CDR3, taken from reference TRBV11-2 and TRBJ1-1): EAGVAQSPRYKIIEKRQSVAFWCNPISGHATLYWYQQILGQGPKLLIQFQNNGVVDDSQLPKDRFSAERLKGVDSTLKIQPAKLEDSAVYLCASSLGGRGTEAFFGQGTRLTVV.